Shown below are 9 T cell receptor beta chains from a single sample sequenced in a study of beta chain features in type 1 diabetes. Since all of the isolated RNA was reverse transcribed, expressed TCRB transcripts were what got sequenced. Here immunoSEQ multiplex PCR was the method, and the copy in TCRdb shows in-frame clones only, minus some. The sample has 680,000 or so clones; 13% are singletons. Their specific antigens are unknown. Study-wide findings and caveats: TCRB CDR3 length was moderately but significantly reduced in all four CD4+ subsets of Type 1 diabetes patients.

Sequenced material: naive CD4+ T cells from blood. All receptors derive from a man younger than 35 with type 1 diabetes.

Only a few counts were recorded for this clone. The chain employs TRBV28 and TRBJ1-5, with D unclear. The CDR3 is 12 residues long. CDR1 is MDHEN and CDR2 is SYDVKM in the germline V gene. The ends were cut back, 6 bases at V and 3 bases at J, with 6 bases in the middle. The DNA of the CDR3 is TGTGCCAGCAGAGTCGACAATCAGCCCCAGCATTTT. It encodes CASRVDNQPQHF.

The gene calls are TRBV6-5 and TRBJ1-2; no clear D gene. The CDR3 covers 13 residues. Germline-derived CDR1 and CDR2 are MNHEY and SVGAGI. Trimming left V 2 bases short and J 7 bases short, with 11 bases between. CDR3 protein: CASSYGPVRGYTF. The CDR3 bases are TGTGCCAGCAGTTACGGCCCTGTGCGTGGCTACACCTTC.

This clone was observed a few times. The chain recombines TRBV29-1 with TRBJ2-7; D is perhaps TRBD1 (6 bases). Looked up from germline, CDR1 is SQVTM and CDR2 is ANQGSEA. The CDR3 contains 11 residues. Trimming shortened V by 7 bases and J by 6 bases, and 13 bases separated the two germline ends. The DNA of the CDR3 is TGCAGCGGGGGGACAACTGTCGAGCAGTACTTC. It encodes CSGGTTVEQYF.

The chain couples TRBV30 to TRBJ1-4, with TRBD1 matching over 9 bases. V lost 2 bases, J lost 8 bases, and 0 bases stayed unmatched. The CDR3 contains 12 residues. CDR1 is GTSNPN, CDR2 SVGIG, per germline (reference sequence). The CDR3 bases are TGTGCCTGGAGTACAGGGGGCGAAAAACTGTTTTTT. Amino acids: CAWSTGGEKLFF.

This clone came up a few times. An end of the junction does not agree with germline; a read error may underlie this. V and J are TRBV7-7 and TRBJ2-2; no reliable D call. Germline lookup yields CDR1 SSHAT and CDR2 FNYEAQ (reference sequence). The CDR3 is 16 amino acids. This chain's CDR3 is CASSLESPTNTGELFF. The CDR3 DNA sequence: TGTGCTAGCAGCCTCGAGTCCCCTACGAACACCGGGGAGCTGTTTTTT. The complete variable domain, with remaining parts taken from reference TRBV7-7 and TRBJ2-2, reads GAGVSQSPRYKVTKRGQDVTLRCDPISSHATLYWYQQALGQGPEFLTYFNYEAQPDKSGLPSDRFSAERPEGSISTLTIQRTEQRDSAMYRCASSLESPTNTGELFFGEGSRLTVL.

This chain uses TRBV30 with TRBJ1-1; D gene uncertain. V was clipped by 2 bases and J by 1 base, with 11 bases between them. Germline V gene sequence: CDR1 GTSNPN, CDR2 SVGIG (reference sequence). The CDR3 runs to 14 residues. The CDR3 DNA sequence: TGTGCCTGGAGTTTCCCACCTTCGAACACTGAAGCTTTCTTT. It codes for CAWSFPPSNTEAFF.

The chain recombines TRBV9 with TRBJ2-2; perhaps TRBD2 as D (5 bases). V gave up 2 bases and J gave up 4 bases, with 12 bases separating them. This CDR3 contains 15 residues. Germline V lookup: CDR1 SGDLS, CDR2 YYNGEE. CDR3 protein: CASSVAGLSTGELFF. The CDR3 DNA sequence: TGTGCCAGCAGCGTGGCCGGACTGTCCACCGGGGAGCTGTTTTTT.

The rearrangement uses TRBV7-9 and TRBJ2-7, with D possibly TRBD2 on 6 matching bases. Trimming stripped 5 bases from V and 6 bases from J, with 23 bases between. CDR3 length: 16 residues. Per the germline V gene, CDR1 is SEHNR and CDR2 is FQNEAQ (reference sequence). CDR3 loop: CASSADGAGRRGEQYF. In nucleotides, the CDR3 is TGTGCCAGCAGCGCGGACGGAGCGGGTCGACGGGGCGAGCAGTACTTC.

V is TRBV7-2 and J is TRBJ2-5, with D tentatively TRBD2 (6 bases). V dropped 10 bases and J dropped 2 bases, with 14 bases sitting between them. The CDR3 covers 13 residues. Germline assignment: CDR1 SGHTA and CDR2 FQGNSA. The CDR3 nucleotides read TGTGCCACAAACTCCGGGAGACAAGAGACCCAGTACTTC. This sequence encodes CATNSGRQETQYF. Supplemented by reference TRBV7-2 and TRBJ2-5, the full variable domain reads GAGVSQSPSNKVTEKGKDVELRCDPISGHTALYWYRQSLGQGLEFLIYFQGNSAPDKSGLPSDRFSAERTGGSVSTLTIQRTQQEDSAVYLCATNSGRQETQYFGPGTRLLVL.